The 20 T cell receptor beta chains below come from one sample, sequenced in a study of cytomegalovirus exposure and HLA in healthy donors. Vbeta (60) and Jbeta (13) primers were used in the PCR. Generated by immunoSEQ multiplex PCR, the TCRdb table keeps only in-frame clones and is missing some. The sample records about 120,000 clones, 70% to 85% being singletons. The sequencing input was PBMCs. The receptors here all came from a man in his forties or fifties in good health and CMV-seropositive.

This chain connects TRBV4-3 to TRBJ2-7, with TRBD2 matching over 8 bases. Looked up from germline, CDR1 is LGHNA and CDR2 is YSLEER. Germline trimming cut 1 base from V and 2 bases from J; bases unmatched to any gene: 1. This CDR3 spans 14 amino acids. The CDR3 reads CASSQAGGPYEQYF. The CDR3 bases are TGCGCCAGCAGCCAAGCGGGGGGGCCCTACGAGCAGTACTTC.

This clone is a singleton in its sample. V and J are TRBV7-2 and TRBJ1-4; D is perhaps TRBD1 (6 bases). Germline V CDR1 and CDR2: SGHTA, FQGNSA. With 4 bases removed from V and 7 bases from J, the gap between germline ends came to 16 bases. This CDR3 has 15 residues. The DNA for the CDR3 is TGTGCCAGCAGCTCCCCGGGGGGCAGGGCTGAAAAACTGTTTTTT. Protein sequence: CASSSPGGRAEKLFF.

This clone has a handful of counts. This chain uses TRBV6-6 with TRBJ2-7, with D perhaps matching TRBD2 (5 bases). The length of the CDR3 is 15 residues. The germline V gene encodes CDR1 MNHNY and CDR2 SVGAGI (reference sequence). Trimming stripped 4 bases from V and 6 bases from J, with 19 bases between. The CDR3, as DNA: TGTGCCAGCAGTTCTACCGGCACCGGGATAACCGAGCAGTACTTC. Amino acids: CASSSTGTGITEQYF.

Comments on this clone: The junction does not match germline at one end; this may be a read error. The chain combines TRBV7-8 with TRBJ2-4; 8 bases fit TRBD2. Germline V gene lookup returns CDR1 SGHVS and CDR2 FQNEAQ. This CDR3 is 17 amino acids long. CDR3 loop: CASSSGGISGAVNSQYF. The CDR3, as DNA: TGTGCCAGCAGCTCTGGGGGGATTAGCGGGGCGGTAAACAGTCAGTACTTC.

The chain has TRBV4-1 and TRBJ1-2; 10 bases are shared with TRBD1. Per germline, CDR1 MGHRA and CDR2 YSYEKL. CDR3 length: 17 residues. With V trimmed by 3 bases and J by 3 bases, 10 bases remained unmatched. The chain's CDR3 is CASSQVYRDRGHYGYTF. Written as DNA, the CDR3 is TGCGCCAGCAGCCAGGTTTACCGGGACAGGGGCCACTATGGCTACACCTTC.

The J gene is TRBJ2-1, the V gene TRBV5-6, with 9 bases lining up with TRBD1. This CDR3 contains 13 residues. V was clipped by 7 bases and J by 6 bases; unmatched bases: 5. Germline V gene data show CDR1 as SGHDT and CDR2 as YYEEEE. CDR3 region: CASWGTGLNEQFF. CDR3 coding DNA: TGTGCCAGCTGGGGGACAGGGCTCAATGAGCAGTTCTTC. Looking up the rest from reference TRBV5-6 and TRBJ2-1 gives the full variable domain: DAGVTQSPTHLIKTRGQQVTLRCSPKSGHDTVSWYQQALGQGPQFIFQYYEEEERQRGNFPDRFSGHQFPNYSSELNVNALLLGDSALYLCASWGTGLNEQFFGPGTRLTVL.

As DNA, the CDR3 is TGTGCCATCAGTGAGGCCCAGGAATTATCCTACGAGCAGTACTTC. Translation: CAISEAQELSYEQYF. This chain connects TRBV10-3 to TRBJ2-7; D not certain. The CDR3 length is 15 residues. The germline V and J ends were trimmed by 2 bases and 1 base, with 12 bases remaining between them. Germline V gene data show CDR1 as ENHRY and CDR2 as SYGVKD.

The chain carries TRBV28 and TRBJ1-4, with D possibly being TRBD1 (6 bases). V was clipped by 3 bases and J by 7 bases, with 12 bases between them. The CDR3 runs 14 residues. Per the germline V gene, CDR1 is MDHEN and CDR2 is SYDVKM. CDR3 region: CASSFWGPSEKLFF. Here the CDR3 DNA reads TGTGCCAGCAGTTTTTGGGGGCCCTCTGAAAAACTGTTTTTT. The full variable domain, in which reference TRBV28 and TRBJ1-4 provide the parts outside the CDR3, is DVKVTQSSRYLVKRTGEKVFLECVQDMDHENMFWYRQDPGLGLRLIYFSYDVKMKEKGDIPEGYSVSREKKERFSLILESASTNQTSMYLCASSFWGPSEKLFFGSGTQLSVL.

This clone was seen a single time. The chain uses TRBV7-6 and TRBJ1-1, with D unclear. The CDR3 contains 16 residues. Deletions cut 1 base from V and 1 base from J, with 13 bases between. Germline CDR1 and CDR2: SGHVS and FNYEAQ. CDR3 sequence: CASSLVLLRQNTEAFF. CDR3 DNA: TGTGCCAGCAGCTTAGTTCTATTGAGACAGAACACTGAAGCTTTCTTT.

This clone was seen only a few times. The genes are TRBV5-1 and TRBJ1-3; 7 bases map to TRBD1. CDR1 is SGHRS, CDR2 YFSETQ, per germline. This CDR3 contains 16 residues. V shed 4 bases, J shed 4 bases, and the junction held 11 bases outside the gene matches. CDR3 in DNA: TGCGCCAGCAGCCCGGGGACAGCCCCTGTGGGAAACACCATATATTTT. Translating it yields CASSPGTAPVGNTIYF. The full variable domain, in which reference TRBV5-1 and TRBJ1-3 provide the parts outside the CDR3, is KAGVTQTPRYLIKTRGQQVTLSCSPISGHRSVSWYQQTPGQGLQFLFEYFSETQRNKGNFPGRFSGRQFSNSRSEMNVSTLELGDSALYLCASSPGTAPVGNTIYFGEGSWLTVV.

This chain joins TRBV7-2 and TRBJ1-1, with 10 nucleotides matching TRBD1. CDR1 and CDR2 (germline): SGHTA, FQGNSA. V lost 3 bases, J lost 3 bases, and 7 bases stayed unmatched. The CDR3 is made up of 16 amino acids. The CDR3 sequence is CASSFSTGGADTEAFF. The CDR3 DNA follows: TGTGCCAGCAGCTTTTCGACAGGGGGCGCCGACACTGAAGCTTTCTTT.

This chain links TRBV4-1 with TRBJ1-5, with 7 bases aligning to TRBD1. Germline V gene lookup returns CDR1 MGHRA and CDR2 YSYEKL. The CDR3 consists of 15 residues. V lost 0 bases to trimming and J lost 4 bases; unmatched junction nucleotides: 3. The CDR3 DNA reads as TGCGCCAGCAGCCAAGACCAACAGGGGAATCAGCCCCAGCATTTT. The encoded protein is CASSQDQQGNQPQHF.

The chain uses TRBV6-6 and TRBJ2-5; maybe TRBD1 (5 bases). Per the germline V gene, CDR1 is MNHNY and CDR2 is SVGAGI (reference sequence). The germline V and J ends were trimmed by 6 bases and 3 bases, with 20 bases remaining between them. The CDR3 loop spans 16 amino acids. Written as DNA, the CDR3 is TGTGCCAGCAGCCCCCCCCTGGGGCAGGGTAAAGAGACCCAGTACTTC. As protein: CASSPPLGQGKETQYF.

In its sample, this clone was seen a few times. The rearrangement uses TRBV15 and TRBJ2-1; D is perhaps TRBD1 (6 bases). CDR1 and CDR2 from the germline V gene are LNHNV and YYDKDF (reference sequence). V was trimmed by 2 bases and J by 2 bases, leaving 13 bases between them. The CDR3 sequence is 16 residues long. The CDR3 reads CATSRTDRTTYNEQFF. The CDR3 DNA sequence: TGTGCCACCAGCAGAACGGACAGAACCACCTACAATGAGCAGTTCTTC.

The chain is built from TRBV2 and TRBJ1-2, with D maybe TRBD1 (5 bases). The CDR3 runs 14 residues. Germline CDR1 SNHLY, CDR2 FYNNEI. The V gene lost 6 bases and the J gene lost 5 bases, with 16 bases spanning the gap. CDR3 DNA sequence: TGTGCCAGCAGGCTCTTGGCAGGGCTATATGGCTACACCTTC. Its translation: CASRLLAGLYGYTF.

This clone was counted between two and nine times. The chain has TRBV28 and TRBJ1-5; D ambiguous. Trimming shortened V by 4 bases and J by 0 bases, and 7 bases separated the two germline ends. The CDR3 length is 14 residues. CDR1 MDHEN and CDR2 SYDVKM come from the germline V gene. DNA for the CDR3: TGTGCCAGCAGTTCGGCGGATAGCAATCAGCCCCAGCATTTT. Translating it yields CASSSADSNQPQHF.

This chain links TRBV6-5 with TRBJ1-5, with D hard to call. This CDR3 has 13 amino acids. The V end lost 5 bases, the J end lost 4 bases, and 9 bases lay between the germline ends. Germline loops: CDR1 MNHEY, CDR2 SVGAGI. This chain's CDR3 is CASSRNQNQPQHF. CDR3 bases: TGTGCCAGCAGTCGCAACCAGAATCAGCCCCAGCATTTT.

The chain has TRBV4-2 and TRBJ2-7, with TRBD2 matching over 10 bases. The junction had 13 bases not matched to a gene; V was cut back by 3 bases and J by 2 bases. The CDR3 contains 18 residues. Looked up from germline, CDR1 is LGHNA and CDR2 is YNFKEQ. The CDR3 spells CASSQASGGTTRAYEQYF. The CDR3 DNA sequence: TGTGCCAGCAGCCAGGCTAGCGGGGGCACAACACGGGCCTACGAGCAGTACTTC.

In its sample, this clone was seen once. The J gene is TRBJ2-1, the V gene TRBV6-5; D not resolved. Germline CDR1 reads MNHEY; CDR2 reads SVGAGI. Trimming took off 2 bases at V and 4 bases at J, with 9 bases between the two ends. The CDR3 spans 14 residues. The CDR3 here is CASSYRERYNEQFF. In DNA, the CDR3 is TGTGCCAGCAGTTACCGCGAGAGGTACAATGAGCAGTTCTTC.

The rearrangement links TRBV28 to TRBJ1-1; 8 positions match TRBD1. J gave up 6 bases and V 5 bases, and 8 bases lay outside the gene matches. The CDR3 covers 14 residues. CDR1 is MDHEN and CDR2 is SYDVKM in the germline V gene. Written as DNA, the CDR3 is TGTGCCAGCAGTCCCTACGACAGGGGCGCTGAAGCTTTCTTT. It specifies CASSPYDRGAEAFF.